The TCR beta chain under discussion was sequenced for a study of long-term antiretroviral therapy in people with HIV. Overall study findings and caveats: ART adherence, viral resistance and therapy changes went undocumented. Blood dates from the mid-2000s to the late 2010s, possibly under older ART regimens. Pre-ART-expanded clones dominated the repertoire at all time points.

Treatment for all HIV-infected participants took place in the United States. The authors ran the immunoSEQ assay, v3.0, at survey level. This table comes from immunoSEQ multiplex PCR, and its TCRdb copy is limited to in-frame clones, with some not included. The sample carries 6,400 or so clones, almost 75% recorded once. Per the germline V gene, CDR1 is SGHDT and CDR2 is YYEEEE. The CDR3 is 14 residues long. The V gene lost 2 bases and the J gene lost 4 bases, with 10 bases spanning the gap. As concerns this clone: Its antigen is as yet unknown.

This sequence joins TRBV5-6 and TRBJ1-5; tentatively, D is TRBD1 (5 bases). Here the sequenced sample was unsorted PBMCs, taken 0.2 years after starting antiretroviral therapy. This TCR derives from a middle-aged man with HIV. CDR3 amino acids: CASSFQGENQPQHF. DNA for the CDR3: TGTGCCAGCAGCTTTCAGGGCGAGAATCAGCCCCAGCATTTT.